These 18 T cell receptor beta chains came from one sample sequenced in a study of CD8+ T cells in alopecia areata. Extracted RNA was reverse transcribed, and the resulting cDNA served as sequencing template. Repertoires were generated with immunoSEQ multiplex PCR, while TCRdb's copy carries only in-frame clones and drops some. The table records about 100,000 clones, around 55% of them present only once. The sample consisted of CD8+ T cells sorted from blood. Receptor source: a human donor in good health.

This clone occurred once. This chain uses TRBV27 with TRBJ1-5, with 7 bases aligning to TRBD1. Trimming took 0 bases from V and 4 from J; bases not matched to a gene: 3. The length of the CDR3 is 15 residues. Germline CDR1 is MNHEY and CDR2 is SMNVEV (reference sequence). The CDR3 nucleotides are TGTGCCAGCAGTTTATCAGGGGGCGGGAATCAGCCCCAGCATTTT. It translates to CASSLSGGGNQPQHF.

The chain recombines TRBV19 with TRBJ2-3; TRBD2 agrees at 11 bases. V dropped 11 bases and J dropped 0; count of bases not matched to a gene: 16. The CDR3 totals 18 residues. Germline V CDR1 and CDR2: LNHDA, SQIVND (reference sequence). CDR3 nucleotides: TGTGCCTCCCAGGCCCGTAGGCCTAGCGGGGGGAGCACAGATACGCAGTATTTT. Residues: CASQARRPSGGSTDTQYF.

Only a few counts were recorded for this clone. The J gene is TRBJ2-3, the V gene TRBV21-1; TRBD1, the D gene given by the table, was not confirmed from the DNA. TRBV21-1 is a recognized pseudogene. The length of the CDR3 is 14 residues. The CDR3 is CASSSRQGLLTQYF. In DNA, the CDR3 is TGTGCCAGCAGCTCTCGACAGGGACTCCTTACGCAGTATTTT.

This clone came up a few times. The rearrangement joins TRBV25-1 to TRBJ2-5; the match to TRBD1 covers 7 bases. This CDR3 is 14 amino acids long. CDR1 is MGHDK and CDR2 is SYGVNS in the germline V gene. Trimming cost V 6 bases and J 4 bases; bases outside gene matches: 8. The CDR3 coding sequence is TGTGCCAGCAGCCGACGACAGGGCCCAGAGACCCAGTACTTC. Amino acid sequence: CASSRRQGPETQYF.

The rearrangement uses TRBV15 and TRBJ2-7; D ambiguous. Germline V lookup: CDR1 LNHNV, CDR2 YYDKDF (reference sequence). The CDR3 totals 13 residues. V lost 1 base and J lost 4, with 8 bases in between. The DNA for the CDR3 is TGTGCCACCAGCAGAGGTGGACCATACGAGCAGTACTTC. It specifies CATSRGGPYEQYF. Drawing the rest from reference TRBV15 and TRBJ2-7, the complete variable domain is DAMVIQNPRYQVTQFGKPVTLSCSQTLNHNVMYWYQQKSSQAPKLLFHYYDKDFNNEADTPDNFQSRRPNTSFCFLDIRSPGLGDTAMYLCATSRGGPYEQYFGPGTRLTVT.

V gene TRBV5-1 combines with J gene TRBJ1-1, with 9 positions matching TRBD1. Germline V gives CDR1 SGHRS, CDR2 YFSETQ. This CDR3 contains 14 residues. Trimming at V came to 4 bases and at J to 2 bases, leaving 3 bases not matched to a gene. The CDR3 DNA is TGCGCCAGCAGCGAAACAGGGGGCAACACTGAAGCTTTCTTT. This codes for CASSETGGNTEAFF.

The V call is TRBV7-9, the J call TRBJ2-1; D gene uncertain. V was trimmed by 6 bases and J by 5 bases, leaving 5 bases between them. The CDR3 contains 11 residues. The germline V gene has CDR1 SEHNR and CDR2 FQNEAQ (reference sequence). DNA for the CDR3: TGTGCCAGCAGATCTAACAATGAGCAGTTCTTC. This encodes CASRSNNEQFF.

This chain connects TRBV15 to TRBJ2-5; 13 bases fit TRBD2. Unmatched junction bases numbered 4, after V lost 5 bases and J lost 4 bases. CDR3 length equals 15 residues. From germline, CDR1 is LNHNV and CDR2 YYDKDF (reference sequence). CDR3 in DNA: TGTGCCACCAGCCGGGGACTAGCGGGGTCAGAGACCCAGTACTTC. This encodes CATSRGLAGSETQYF. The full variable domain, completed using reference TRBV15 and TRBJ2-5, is DAMVIQNPRYQVTQFGKPVTLSCSQTLNHNVMYWYQQKSSQAPKLLFHYYDKDFNNEADTPDNFQSRRPNTSFCFLDIRSPGLGDTAMYLCATSRGLAGSETQYFGPGTRLLVL.

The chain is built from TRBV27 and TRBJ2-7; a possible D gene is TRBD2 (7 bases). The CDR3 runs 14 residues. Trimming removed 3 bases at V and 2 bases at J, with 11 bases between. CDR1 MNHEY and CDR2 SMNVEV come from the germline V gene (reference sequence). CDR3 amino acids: CASSLYGGPYEQYF. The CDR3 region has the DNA TGTGCCAGCAGTTTGTACGGGGGGCCCTACGAGCAGTACTTC.

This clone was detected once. CDR3 sequence: CASSEQLNTEAFF. The CDR3 nucleotides read TGTGCCAGCAGTGAACAGTTGAACACTGAAGCTTTCTTT. The chain carries TRBV2 and TRBJ1-1; D is uncertain. The germline gives CDR1 SNHLY, CDR2 FYNNEI. The CDR3 covers 13 residues. Trimming stripped 2 bases from V and 0 bases from J, with 4 bases between.

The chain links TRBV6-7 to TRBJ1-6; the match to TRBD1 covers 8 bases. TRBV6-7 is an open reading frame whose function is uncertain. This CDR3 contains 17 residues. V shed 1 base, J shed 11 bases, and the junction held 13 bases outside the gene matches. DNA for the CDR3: TGTGCCAGCAGTTACTGGGGAGGAGGACAGGGATCGACACCCCTCCACTTT. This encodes CASSYWGGGQGSTPLHF.

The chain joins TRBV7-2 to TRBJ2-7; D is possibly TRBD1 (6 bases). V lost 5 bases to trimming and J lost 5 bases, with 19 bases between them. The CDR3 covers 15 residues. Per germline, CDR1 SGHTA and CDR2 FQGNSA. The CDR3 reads CASSNKPDRLHEQYF. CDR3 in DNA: TGTGCCAGCAGCAATAAACCTGACAGGCTCCACGAGCAGTACTTC.

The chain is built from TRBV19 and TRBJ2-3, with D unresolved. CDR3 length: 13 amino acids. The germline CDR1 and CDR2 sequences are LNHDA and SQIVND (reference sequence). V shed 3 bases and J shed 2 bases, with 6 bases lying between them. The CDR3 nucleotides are TGTGCCAGTAGTATCTCCTTCACAGATACGCAGTATTTT. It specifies CASSISFTDTQYF.

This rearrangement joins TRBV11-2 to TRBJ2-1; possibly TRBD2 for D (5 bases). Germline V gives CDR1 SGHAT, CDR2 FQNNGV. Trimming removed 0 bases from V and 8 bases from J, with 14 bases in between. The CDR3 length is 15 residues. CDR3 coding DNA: TGTGCCAGCAGCTTAGATTTAGCTAGCTTCGATGAGCAGTTCTTC. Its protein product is CASSLDLASFDEQFF.

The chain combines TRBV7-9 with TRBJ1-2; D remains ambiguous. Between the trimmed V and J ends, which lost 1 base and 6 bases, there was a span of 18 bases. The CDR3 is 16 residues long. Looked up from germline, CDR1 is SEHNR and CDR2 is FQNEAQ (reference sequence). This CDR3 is CASSLGPKLIPDGYTF. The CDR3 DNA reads TGTGCCAGCAGCTTAGGGCCCAAGCTTATTCCTGATGGCTACACCTTC.

The CDR3, as DNA: TGTGCCAGCAGCTTATTGGCTAGCGGGTTGGGGACCCAGTACTTC. It is translated as CASSLLASGLGTQYF. The chain couples TRBV13 to TRBJ2-5, with 8 bases identical to TRBD2. CDR3 size: 15 residues. CDR1 is PRHDT and CDR2 is FYEKMQ in the germline V gene (reference sequence). With V trimmed by 2 bases and J by 7 bases, 9 bases remained unmatched.

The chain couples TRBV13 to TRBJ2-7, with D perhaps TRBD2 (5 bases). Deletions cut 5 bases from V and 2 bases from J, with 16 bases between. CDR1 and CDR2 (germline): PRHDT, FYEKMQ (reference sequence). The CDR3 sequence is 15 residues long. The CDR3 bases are TGTGCCAGCAGCCTCCGAGGGAACTTCACCTACGAGCAGTACTTC. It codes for CASSLRGNFTYEQYF.

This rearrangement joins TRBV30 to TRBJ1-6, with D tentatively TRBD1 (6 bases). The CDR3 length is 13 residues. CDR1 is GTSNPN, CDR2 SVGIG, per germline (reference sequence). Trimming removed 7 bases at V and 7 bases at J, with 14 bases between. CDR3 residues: CASRRGGNSPLHF. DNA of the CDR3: TGTGCCTCCCGAAGGGGGGGGAATTCACCCCTCCACTTT.